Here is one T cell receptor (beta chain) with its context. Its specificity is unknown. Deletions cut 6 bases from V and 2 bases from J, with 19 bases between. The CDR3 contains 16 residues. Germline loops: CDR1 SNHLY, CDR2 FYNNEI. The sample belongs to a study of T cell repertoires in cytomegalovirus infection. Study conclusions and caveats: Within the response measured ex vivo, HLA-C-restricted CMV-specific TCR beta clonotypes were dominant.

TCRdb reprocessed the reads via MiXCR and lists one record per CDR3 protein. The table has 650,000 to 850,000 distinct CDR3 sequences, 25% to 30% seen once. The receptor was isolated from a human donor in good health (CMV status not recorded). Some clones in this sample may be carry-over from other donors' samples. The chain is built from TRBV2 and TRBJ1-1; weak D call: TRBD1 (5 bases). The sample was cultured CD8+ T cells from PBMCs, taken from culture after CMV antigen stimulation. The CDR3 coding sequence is TGTGCCAGCAGGGAGGGGCAGGGCCGATCCAACACTGAAGCTTTCTTT. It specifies CASREGQGRSNTEAFF.